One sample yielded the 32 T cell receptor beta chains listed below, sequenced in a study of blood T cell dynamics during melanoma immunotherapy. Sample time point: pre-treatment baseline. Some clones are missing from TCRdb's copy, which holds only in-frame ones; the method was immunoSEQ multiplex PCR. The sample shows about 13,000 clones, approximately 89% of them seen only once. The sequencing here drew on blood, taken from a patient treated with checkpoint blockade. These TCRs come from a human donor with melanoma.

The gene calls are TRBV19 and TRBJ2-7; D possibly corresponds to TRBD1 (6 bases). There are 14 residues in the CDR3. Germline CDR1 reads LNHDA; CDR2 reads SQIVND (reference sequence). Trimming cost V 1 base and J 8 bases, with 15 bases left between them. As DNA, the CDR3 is TGTGCCAGTAGTATAGGAAGGACAGCTACGAAGCAGTACTTC. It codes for CASSIGRTATKQYF.

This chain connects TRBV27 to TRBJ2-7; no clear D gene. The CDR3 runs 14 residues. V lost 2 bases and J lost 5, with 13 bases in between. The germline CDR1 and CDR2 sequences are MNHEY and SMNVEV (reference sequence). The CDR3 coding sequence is TGTGCCAGCAGTTTAATAGGAAGGGCCAACGAGCAGTACTTC. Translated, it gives CASSLIGRANEQYF.

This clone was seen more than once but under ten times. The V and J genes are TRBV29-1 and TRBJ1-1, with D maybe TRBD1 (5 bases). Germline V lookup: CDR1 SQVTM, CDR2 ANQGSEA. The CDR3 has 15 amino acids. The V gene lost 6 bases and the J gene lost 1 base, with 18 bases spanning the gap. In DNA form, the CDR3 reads TGCAGCGTGAAGGTCTGGCAGGGACCGAACACTGAAGCTTTCTTT. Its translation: CSVKVWQGPNTEAFF.

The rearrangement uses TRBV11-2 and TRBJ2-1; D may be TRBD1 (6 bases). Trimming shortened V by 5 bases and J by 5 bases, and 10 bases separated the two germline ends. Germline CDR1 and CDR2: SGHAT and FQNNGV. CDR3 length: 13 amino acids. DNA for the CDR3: TGTGCCAGCAGCACAAACAGGGACAATGAGCAGTTCTTC. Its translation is CASSTNRDNEQFF.

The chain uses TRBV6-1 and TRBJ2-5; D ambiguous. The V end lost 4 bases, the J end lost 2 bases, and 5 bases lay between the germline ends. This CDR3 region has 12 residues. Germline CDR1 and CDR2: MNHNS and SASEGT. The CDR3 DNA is TGTGCCAGCAGTGCCAGTCAAGAGACCCAGTACTTC. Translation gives CASSASQETQYF.

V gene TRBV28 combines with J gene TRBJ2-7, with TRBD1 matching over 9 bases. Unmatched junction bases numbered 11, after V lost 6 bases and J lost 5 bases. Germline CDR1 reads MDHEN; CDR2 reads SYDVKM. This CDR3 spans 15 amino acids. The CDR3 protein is CASRTPEDRGHEQYF. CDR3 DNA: TGTGCCAGCAGAACTCCCGAGGACAGGGGCCACGAGCAGTACTTC.

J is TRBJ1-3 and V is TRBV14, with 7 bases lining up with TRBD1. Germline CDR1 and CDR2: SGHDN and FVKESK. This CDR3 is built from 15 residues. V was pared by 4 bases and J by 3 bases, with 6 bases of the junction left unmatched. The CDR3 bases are TGTGCCAGCAGCCGGGGACAGCCGATTGGAAACACCATATATTTT. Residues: CASSRGQPIGNTIYF. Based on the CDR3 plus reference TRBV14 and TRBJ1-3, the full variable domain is EAGVTQFPSHSVIEKGQTVTLRCDPISGHDNLYWYRRVMGKEIKFLLHFVKESKQDESGMPNNRFLAERTGGTYSTLKVQPAELEDSGVYFCASSRGQPIGNTIYFGEGSWLTVV.

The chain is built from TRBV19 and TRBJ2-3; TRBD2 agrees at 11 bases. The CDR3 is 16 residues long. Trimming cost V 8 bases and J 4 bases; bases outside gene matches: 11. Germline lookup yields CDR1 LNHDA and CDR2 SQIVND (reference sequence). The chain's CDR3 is CASGRNSGREADTQYF. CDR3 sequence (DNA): TGTGCCAGTGGTAGAAATAGCGGGAGGGAGGCAGATACGCAGTATTTT.

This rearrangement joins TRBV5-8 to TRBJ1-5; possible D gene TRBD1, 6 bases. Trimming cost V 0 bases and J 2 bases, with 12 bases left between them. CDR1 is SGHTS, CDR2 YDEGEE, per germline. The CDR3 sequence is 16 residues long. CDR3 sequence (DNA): TGTGCCAGCAGCTTGGGAGGGGGGAAGGGCAATCAGCCCCAGCATTTT. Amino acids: CASSLGGGKGNQPQHF.

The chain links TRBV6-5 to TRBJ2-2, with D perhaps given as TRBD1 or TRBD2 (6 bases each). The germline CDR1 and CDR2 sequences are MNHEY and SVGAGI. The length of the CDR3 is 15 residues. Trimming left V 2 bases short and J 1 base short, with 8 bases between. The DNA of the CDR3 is TGTGCCAGCAGTTACGCGGGACAGAACACCGGGGAGCTGTTTTTT. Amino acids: CASSYAGQNTGELFF.

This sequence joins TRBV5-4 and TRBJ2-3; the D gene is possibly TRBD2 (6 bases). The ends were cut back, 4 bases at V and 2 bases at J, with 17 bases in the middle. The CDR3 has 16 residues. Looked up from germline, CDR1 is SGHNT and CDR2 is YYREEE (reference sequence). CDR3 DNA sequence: TGTGCCAGCAGCCGATCAGCAGGGACTTCCACAGATACGCAGTATTTT. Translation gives CASSRSAGTSTDTQYF.

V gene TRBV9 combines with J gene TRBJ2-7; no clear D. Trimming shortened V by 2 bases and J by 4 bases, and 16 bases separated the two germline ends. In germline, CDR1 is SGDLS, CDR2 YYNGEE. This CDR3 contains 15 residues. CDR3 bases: TGTGCCAGCAGCGTCTACGTCGCGGTGAGGTACGAGCAGTACTTC. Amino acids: CASSVYVAVRYEQYF. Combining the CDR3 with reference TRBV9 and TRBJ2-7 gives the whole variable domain DSGVTQTPKHLITATGQRVTLRCSPRSGDLSVYWYQQSLDQGLQFLIQYYNGEERAKGNILERFSAQQFPDLHSELNLSSLELGDSALYFCASSVYVAVRYEQYFGPGTRLTVT.

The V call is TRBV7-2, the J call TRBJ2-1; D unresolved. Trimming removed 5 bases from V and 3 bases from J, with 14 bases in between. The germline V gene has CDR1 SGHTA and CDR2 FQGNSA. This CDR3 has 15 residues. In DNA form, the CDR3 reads TGTGCCAGCAGCGCCCGACGTGGTGTCTACAATGAGCAGTTCTTC. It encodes CASSARRGVYNEQFF.

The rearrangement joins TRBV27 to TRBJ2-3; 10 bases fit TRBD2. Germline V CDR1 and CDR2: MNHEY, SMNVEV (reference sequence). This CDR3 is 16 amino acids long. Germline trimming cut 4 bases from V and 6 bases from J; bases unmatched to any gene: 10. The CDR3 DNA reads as TGTGCCAGCAGTTCTGGGCTAGCGGGAGTTGCGGATACGCAGTATTTT. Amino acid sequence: CASSSGLAGVADTQYF.

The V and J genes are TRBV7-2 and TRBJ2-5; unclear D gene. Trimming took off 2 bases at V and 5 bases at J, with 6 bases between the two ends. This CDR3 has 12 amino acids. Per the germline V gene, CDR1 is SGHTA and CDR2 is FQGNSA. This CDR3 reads CASSLNEETQYF. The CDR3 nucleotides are TGTGCCAGCAGCTTAAATGAGGAGACCCAGTACTTC.

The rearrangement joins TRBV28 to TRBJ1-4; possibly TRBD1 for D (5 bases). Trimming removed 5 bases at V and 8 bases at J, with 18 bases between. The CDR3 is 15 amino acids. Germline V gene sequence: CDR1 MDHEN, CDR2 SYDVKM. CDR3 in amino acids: CASSTSGGRREKLFF. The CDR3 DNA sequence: TGTGCCAGCAGTACTTCCGGGGGTCGGAGGGAAAAACTGTTTTTT.

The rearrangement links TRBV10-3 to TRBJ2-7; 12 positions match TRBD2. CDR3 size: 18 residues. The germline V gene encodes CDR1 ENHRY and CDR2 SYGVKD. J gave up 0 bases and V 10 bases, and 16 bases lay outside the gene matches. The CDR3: CASRGPGTSGRSSYEQYF. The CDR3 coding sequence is TGTGCCAGCAGAGGACCCGGGACTAGCGGGCGTAGCTCCTACGAGCAGTACTTC.

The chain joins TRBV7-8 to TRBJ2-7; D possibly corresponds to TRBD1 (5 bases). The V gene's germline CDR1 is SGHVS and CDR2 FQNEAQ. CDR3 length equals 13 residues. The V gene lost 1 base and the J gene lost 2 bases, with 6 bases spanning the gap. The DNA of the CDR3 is TGTGCCAGCAGCTTAGGGGGCCCCTACGAGCAGTACTTC. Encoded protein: CASSLGGPYEQYF.

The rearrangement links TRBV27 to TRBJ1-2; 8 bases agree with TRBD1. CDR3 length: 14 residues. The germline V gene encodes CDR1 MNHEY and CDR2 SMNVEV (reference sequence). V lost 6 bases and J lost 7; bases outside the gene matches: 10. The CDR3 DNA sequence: TGTGCCAGCAGCCCCCAGGGGGCGCGTGGTGGCTACACCTTC. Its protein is CASSPQGARGGYTF.

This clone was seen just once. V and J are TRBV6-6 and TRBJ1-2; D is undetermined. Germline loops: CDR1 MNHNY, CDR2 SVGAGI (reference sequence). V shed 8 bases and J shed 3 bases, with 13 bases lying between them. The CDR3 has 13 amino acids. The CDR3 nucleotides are TGTGCCAGCTCTTTAGAGAGACACTATGGCTACACCTTC. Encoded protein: CASSLERHYGYTF.

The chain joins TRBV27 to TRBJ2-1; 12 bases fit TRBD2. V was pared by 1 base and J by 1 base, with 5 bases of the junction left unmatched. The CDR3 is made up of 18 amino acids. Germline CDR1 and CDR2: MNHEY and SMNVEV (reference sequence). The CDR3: CASSLFPLAGGSYNEQFF. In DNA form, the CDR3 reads TGTGCCAGCAGTTTATTCCCCCTAGCGGGAGGGTCCTACAATGAGCAGTTCTTC.

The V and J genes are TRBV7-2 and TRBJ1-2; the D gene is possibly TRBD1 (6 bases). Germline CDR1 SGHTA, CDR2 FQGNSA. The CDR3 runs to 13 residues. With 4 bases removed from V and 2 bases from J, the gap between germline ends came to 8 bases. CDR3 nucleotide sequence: TGTGCCAGCAGCTCAGGACAGAACTATGGCTACACCTTC. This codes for CASSSGQNYGYTF. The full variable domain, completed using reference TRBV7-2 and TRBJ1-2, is GAGVSQSPSNKVTEKGKDVELRCDPISGHTALYWYRQSLGQGLEFLIYFQGNSAPDKSGLPSDRFSAERTGGSVSTLTIQRTQQEDSAVYLCASSSGQNYGYTFGSGTRLTVV.

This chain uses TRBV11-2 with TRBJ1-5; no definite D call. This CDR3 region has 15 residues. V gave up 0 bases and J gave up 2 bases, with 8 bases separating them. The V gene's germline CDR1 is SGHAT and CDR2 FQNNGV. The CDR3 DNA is TGTGCCAGCAGCTTAGAGGGGTCGGGCAATCAGCCCCAGCATTTT. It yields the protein CASSLEGSGNQPQHF. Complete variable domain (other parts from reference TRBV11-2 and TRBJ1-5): EAGVAQSPRYKIIEKRQSVAFWCNPISGHATLYWYQQILGQGPKLLIQFQNNGVVDDSQLPKDRFSAERLKGVDSTLKIQPAKLEDSAVYLCASSLEGSGNQPQHFGDGTRLSIL.

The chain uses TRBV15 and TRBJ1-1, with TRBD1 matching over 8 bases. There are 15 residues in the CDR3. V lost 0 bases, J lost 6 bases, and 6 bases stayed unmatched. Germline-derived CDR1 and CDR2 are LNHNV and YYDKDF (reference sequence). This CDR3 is CATSRDRQGSAEAFF. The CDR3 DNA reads TGTGCCACCAGCAGAGACCGACAGGGGAGCGCTGAAGCTTTCTTT. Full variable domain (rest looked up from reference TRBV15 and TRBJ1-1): DAMVIQNPRYQVTQFGKPVTLSCSQTLNHNVMYWYQQKSSQAPKLLFHYYDKDFNNEADTPDNFQSRRPNTSFCFLDIRSPGLGDTAMYLCATSRDRQGSAEAFFGQGTRLTVV.

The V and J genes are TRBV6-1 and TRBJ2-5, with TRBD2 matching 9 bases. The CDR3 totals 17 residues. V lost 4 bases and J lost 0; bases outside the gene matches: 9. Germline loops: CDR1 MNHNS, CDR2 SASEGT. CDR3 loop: CASSGASSGMYQETQYF. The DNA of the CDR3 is TGTGCCAGCAGTGGGGCTTCTAGCGGGATGTACCAAGAGACCCAGTACTTC.

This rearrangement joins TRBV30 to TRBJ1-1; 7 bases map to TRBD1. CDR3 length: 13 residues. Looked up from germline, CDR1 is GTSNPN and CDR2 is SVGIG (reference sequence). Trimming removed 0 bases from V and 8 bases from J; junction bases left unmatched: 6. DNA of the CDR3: TGTGCCTGGAGTGTCAGTAGGACAGGAGAAGCTTTCTTT. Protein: CAWSVSRTGEAFF.

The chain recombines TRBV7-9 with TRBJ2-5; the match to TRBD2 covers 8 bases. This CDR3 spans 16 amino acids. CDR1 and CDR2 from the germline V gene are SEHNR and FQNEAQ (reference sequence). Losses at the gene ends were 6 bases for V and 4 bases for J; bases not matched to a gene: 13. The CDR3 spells CASRKSTSGFGETQYF. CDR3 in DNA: TGTGCCAGCAGAAAGAGTACTAGCGGTTTCGGAGAGACCCAGTACTTC.

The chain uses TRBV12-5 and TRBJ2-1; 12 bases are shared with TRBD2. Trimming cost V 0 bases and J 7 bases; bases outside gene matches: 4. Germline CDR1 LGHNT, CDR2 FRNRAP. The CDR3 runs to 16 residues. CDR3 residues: CASGLVTSGRGNEQFF. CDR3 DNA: TGTGCTAGTGGTTTGGTGACTAGCGGGAGAGGAAATGAGCAGTTCTTC.

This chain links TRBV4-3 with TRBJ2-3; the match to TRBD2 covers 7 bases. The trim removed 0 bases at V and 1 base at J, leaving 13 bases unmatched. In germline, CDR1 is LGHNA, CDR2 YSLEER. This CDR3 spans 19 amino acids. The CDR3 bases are TGCGCCAGCAGCCAAGATTCTCAGCGGGGCCGGGGGGGCACAGATACGCAGTATTTT. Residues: CASSQDSQRGRGGTDTQYF.

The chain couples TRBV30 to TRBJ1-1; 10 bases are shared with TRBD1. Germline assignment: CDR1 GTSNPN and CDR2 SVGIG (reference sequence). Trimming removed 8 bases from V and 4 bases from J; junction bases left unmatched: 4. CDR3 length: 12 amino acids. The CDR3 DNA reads TGTGCCAGGGGACAGGGGTTCACTGAAGCTTTCTTT. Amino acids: CARGQGFTEAFF.

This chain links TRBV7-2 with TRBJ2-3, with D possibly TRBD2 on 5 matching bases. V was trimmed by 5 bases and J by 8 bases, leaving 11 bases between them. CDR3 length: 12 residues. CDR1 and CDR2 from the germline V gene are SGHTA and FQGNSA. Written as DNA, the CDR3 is TGTGCCAGCAGCCCGGGGTCGTCTACGCAGTATTTT. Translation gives CASSPGSSTQYF.

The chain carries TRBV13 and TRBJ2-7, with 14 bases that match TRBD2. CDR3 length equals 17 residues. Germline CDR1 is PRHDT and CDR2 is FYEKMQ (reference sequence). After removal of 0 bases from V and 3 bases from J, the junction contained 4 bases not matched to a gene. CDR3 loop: CASSLGGLAGEFYEQYF. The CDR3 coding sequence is TGTGCCAGCAGCTTAGGGGGACTAGCGGGAGAATTCTACGAGCAGTACTTC.